These 17 T cell receptor beta chains originate from one sample sequenced in a study of T cell responses to AZD1222 COVID-19 vaccine. The table came from immunoSEQ multiplex PCR; TCRdb's copy has only in-frame clones and leaves some out. The sample includes 93,000 or so clones, less than 95% of them seen just once. Sequences were derived from peripheral blood, sampled on day 0 of AZD1222 vaccination. The source is an adult in good health.

The V gene is TRBV11-2, the J gene TRBJ1-1; no definite D call. The CDR3 runs to 13 residues. V lost 5 bases, J lost 5 bases, and 12 bases lay in between. In germline, CDR1 is SGHAT, CDR2 FQNNGV. CDR3 DNA: TGTGCCAGCAGCGTAGTGGGGATAACTGAAGCTTTCTTT. Translating gives CASSVVGITEAFF.

The rearrangement uses TRBV4-1 and TRBJ2-7; TRBD1 aligns across 9 bases. Trimming removed 2 bases from V and 6 bases from J; junction bases left unmatched: 14. Germline assignment: CDR1 MGHRA and CDR2 YSYEKL. The CDR3 sequence is 17 residues long. CDR3 protein: CASSQPLRVDRGSEQYF. Here the CDR3 DNA reads TGCGCCAGCAGCCAACCCTTAAGGGTAGACAGGGGGAGCGAGCAGTACTTC.

This clone was observed a handful of times. The genes are TRBV30 and TRBJ1-4; 7 nucleotides line up with TRBD1. V lost 3 bases and J lost 6; bases outside the gene matches: 7. This CDR3 spans 14 amino acids. Germline CDR1 GTSNPN, CDR2 SVGIG (reference sequence). In nucleotides, the CDR3 is TGTGCCTGGAGCGCAGGGGGGGACTATGAAAAACTGTTTTTT. Protein product: CAWSAGGDYEKLFF.

The chain is built from TRBV9 and TRBJ2-5; 10 nucleotides agree with TRBD2. The CDR3 has 20 amino acids. The J segment lost 2 bases and the V segment lost 0 bases, leaving 16 bases of the junction unmatched. Germline V gene data show CDR1 as SGDLS and CDR2 as YYNGEE. CDR3: CASSVAPPRGSGGAQETQYF. In DNA form, the CDR3 reads TGTGCCAGCAGCGTAGCTCCCCCCCGGGGGAGCGGGGGGGCTCAAGAGACCCAGTACTTC.

The chain carries TRBV18 and TRBJ1-1, with a possible D match to TRBD1 (5 bases). The CDR3 covers 16 residues. Germline V CDR1 and CDR2: KGHSH, LQKENI. Trimming took off 2 bases at V and 6 bases at J, with 19 bases between the two ends. The CDR3: CASSPVAGRNRAEAFF. CDR3 nucleotides: TGTGCCAGCTCACCAGTTGCAGGGCGAAATAGGGCTGAAGCTTTCTTT.

The V and J genes are TRBV12-5 and TRBJ1-2, with a weak D call TRBD1 (5 bases). This CDR3 is built from 13 residues. Trimming took 1 base from V and 2 from J, leaving 5 bases between them. Germline assignment: CDR1 LGHNT and CDR2 FRNRAP. This chain's CDR3 is CASGLGQNYGYTF. CDR3 in DNA: TGTGCTAGTGGTTTGGGACAGAACTATGGCTACACCTTC.

This clone has a single count. The gene calls are TRBV29-1 and TRBJ2-3; 7 bases fit TRBD2. Germline CDR1 is SQVTM and CDR2 is ANQGSEA. CDR3 size: 17 residues. The J segment lost 1 base and the V segment lost 3 bases, leaving 13 bases of the junction unmatched. The CDR3 DNA reads TGCAGCGTTGACCTACATGGGGGGGATGGAGGCACAGATACGCAGTATTTT. Amino acid sequence: CSVDLHGGDGGTDTQYF.

The rearrangement uses TRBV3-1 (or the pseudogene TRBV3-2) and TRBJ2-3; a weak D match, TRBD2 (7 bases). CDR3 size: 13 residues. V dropped 6 bases and J dropped 5 bases, with 12 bases sitting between them. Germline values: CDR1 LGHDT, CDR2 YNNKEL (reference sequence). CDR3 DNA sequence: TGTGCCAGCAGGGGGGGGCGGGGAGATACGCAGTATTTT. It encodes CASRGGRGDTQYF.

The rearrangement links TRBV15 to TRBJ1-2; 9 positions match TRBD1. V was clipped by 5 bases and J by 5 bases; unmatched bases: 15. Germline V lookup: CDR1 LNHNV, CDR2 YYDKDF (reference sequence). There are 17 residues in the CDR3. CDR3 sequence: CATSLPPSGTGSYGYTF. CDR3 nucleotides: TGTGCCACCAGCCTACCCCCTTCAGGGACAGGGAGTTATGGCTACACCTTC. Together with reference TRBV15 and TRBJ1-2, the CDR3 gives the full variable domain: DAMVIQNPRYQVTQFGKPVTLSCSQTLNHNVMYWYQQKSSQAPKLLFHYYDKDFNNEADTPDNFQSRRPNTSFCFLDIRSPGLGDTAMYLCATSLPPSGTGSYGYTFGSGTRLTVV.

The J gene is TRBJ1-1, the V gene TRBV5-5; perhaps TRBD1 as D (5 bases). Trimming stripped 0 bases from V and 5 bases from J, with 11 bases between. Germline V gene lookup returns CDR1 SGHKS and CDR2 YYEKEE (reference sequence). There are 14 residues in the CDR3. CDR3 amino acids: CASSLVGARTEAFF. The CDR3 DNA reads as TGTGCCAGCAGCTTGGTTGGGGCTAGGACTGAAGCTTTCTTT.

This chain links TRBV9 with TRBJ2-5, with 12 bases lining up with TRBD2. With V trimmed by 4 bases and J by 5 bases, 15 bases remained unmatched. The CDR3 sequence is 18 residues long. Germline CDR1 reads SGDLS; CDR2 reads YYNGEE. CDR3 loop: CASSPYFTSGGQGETQYF. The CDR3 region has the DNA TGTGCCAGCAGCCCGTACTTTACTAGCGGGGGGCAGGGGGAGACCCAGTACTTC. The full variable domain, its missing parts supplied by reference TRBV9 and TRBJ2-5, is DSGVTQTPKHLITATGQRVTLRCSPRSGDLSVYWYQQSLDQGLQFLIQYYNGEERAKGNILERFSAQQFPDLHSELNLSSLELGDSALYFCASSPYFTSGGQGETQYFGPGTRLLVL.

The genes are TRBV11-2 and TRBJ2-3, with TRBD2 identical over 7 bases. Germline values: CDR1 SGHAT, CDR2 FQNNGV. This CDR3 has 16 amino acids. Trimming cost V 5 bases and J 6 bases; bases outside gene matches: 14. The DNA for the CDR3 is TGTGCCAGCAGCCTTGCCACGACTAGCCTGGGGGATACGCAGTATTTT. Encoded protein: CASSLATTSLGDTQYF. Combining the CDR3 with reference TRBV11-2 and TRBJ2-3 gives the whole variable domain EAGVAQSPRYKIIEKRQSVAFWCNPISGHATLYWYQQILGQGPKLLIQFQNNGVVDDSQLPKDRFSAERLKGVDSTLKIQPAKLEDSAVYLCASSLATTSLGDTQYFGPGTRLTVL.

In its sample, this clone was seen once. V usage is TRBV5-1 and J usage is TRBJ1-3; 8 positions agree with TRBD1. The length of the CDR3 is 17 residues. The J segment lost 2 bases and the V segment lost 4 bases, leaving 11 bases of the junction unmatched. Germline CDR1 is SGHRS and CDR2 is YFSETQ. CDR3 DNA: TGCGCCAGCAGCACAACCGGGACAGGTGACCCTGGAAACACCATATATTTT. It specifies CASSTTGTGDPGNTIYF.

This chain links TRBV5-1 with TRBJ1-2, with D tentatively TRBD1 (6 bases). Between the trimmed V and J ends, which lost 1 base and 2 bases, there was a span of 15 bases. This CDR3 is 16 amino acids long. Germline loops: CDR1 SGHRS, CDR2 YFSETQ. The chain's CDR3 is CASSLSGQLTNYGYTF. As DNA, the CDR3 is TGCGCCAGCAGCTTGTCGGGACAACTGACAAACTATGGCTACACCTTC.

This rearrangement joins TRBV4-2 to TRBJ2-7, with D uncertain. Between the trimmed V and J ends, which lost 1 base and 3 bases, there was a span of 7 bases. The CDR3 sequence is 13 residues long. In germline, CDR1 is LGHNA, CDR2 YNFKEQ. The CDR3 nucleotides are TGTGCCAGCAGCCAAGGTGGCAGCTACGAGCAGTACTTC. Its protein product is CASSQGGSYEQYF.

The genes are TRBV5-4 and TRBJ2-2; D perhaps matches TRBD1 (6 bases). Germline V gene sequence: CDR1 SGHNT, CDR2 YYREEE (reference sequence). V was clipped by 2 bases and J by 6 bases, with 11 bases between them. This CDR3 contains 14 residues. The CDR3 region is CASSLQGGAGELFF. In DNA, the CDR3 is TGTGCCAGCAGCTTACAGGGTGGGGCCGGGGAGCTGTTTTTT.

The chain links TRBV10-2 to TRBJ2-1; D is perhaps TRBD2 (5 bases). This CDR3 region has 13 residues. The V gene's germline CDR1 is WSHSY and CDR2 SAAADI. Trimming took off 6 bases at V and 0 bases at J, with 6 bases between the two ends. CDR3 DNA sequence: TGCGCCAGCAGCGGGGACTCCTACAATGAGCAGTTCTTC. This translates into CASSGDSYNEQFF.